This TCR beta chain appears in the sequencing data of a study of sequential checkpoint blockade in melanoma. Study-level background: Randomization was 1:1 between first-line nivolumab→ipilimumab and ipilimumab→nivolumab. Each arm's sequence ended with maintenance nivolumab.

As for treatment: randomized to nivolumab then ipilimumab (arm A) or the reverse (arm B). Patients had received no earlier DNA-damaging chemotherapy. From thawed PBMCs, live CD3+CD8+ cells negative for CD19 and CD56 were sorted. Sequencing used immunoSEQ multiplex PCR; TCRdb keeps in-frame clones, though not all of them. The table records around 9,100 clones, 71% of them present only once. CDR3 length: 15 amino acids. J lost 6 bases, V lost 1 base, and 2 bases had no gene match. CDR1 and CDR2 (germline): SGHVS, FNYEAQ. The sample here was CD8+ T cells sorted from blood (inferred from file names), taken from a patient given nivolumab and ipilimumab in sequence. The TCR sequence derives from a human donor with melanoma. This chain uses TRBV7-6 with TRBJ2-1; 11 bases fit TRBD2. CDR3: CASSLGLAGGNEQFF. The CDR3 bases are TGTGCCAGCAGCTTAGGCCTAGCGGGGGGCAATGAGCAGTTCTTC.